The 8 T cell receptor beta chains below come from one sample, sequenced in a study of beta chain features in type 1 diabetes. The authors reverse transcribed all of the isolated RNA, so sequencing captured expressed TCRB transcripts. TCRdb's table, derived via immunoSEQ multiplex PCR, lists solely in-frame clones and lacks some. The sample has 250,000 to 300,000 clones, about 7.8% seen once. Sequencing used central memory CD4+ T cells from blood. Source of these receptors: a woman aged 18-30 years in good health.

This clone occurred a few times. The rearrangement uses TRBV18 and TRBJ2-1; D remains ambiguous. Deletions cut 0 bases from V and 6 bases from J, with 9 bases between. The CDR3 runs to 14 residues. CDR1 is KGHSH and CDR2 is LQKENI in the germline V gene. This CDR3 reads CASSPPGRGNEQFF. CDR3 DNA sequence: TGTGCCAGCTCACCACCGGGCAGAGGCAATGAGCAGTTCTTC.

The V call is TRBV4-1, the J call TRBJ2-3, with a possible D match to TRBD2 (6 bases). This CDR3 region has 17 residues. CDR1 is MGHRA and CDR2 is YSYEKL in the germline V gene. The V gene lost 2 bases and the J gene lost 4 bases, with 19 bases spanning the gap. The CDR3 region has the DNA TGCGCCAGCAGCCAACAGTGGAGGGAACTAGTCCCAGATACGCAGTATTTT. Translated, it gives CASSQQWRELVPDTQYF.

As DNA, the CDR3 is TGTGCCAGCAGCTTAGAGATCCCGGGCTACACCTTC. Encoded protein: CASSLEIPGYTF. The rearrangement links TRBV7-9 to TRBJ1-2; no clear D. Germline CDR1 is SEHNR and CDR2 is FQNEAQ (reference sequence). The CDR3 is 12 residues long. V lost 1 base to trimming and J lost 8 bases, with 8 bases between them.

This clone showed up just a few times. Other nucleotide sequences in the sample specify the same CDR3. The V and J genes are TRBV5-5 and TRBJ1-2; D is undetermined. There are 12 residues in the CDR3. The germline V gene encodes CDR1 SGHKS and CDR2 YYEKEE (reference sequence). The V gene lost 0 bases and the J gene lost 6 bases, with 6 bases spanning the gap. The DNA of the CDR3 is TGTGCCAGCAGCTTGGACAGAGATGGCTACACCTTC. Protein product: CASSLDRDGYTF.

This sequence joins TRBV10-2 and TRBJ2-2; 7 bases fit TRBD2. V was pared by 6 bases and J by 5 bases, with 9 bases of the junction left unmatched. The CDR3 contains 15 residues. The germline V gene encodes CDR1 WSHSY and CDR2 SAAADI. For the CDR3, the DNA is TGCGCCAGCAGGATAACTAGCGCTGCTACCGGGGAGCTGTTTTTT. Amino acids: CASRITSAATGELFF.

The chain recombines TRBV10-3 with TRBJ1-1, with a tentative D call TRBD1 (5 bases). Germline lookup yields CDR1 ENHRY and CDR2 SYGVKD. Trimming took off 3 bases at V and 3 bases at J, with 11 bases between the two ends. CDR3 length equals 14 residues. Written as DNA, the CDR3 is TGTGCCATCAGTGATGGGGGGAGCGACACTGAAGCTTTCTTT. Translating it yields CAISDGGSDTEAFF.

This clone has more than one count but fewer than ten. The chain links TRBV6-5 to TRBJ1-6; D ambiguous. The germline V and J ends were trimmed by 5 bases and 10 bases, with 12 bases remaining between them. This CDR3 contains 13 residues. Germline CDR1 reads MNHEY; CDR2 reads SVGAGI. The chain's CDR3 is CASSRIADSPLHF. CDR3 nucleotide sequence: TGTGCCAGCAGTCGAATCGCAGACTCACCCCTCCACTTT.

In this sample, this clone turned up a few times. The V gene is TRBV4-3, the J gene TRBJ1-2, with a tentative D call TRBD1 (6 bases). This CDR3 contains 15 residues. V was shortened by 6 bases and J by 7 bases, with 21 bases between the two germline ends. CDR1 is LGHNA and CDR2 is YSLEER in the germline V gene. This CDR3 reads CASRYTGDIIRGYTF. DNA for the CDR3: TGCGCCAGCAGATACACCGGGGACATTATTCGTGGCTACACCTTC.